One TCR beta chain is described in this entry. No cognate antigen has been identified for it. The record has no base qualities; no much larger clone is one base away. The sample comes from a study of blood T cell repertoires in COVID-19 (dated by TCRdb to about 2020). Some background on the complete study: Samples covering the acute and convalescent phases of COVID-19 were provided by collaborators in the United States, Italy and Spain. The material from the prospective study consisted of cDNA or gDNA derived from T cells, B-cell-depleted T cells, or PBMCs. Sample metadata almost always included a de-identified subject ID, COVID-19 status, age in years and sex. The repertoires were released in a freely available public database intended as a resource for research on the immune response to SARS-CoV-2. Samples came from the ongoing ImmuneRACE study (first 160 participants) plus 1,254 subjects from 6 global collaborators. Where available, HLA class I and class II types were taken from metadata supplied by the sample provider and were not determined by assay-based typing. Deeply sampled blood TCRbeta repertoires from subjects exposed to, actively infected with, or recovered from COVID-19 were included in the dataset. The paper as a whole reports these results and caveats: The quantity of clinical and demographic metadata differed by source and by participant and was supplied without curation.

The germline ends are 12 bases apart after V is trimmed by 2 bases and J by 1 base. CDR1 and CDR2, per the germline V gene, are SNHLY and FYNNEI. Inclusive of the bounding cysteine and phenylalanine, the CDR3 is 16 residues long. Only CDR3 DNA remains: 48 bases, in frame from the first base. The immunoSEQ Assay, a bias-controlled multiplex PCR, was used to amplify TCRbeta CDR3 regions from genomic DNA. Processing in the source paper ran as follows. The number of nucleated cells in each sample was estimated from the amplification of reference gene primers within the assay. To quantify the absolute abundance of each unique TCRbeta CDR3 rearrangement, sequence reads were collapsed and filtered. For each sample, productive Simpson clonality was calculated by taking the square root of Simpson's diversity index across productive rearrangements. As stored in TCRdb, this immuneACCESS dataset retains in-frame rearrangements with V and J assigned. A fraction of the clones does not appear; measured against another copy, unresolved V genes explain less than half of the discrepancy, and the remainder lacks a known reason. V and J calls and clone size are given by that table; D and trimming were obtained from the DNA. For this sample the table gives 490,000 or so clones, of which approximately 86% were detected only once. 6.5% to 8.5% of the sample rests with the top ten.

Participants in the prospective study were enrolled through a virtual design, were aged roughly 18 to 100 years, and lived in roughly 26 United States geographic areas. In the prospective study, participants were assigned to cohorts based on the clinical history participants reported in a screening survey and a study questionnaire. Recovered participants in ImmuneRACE Cohort 3 were defined as having two consecutive negative NP/OP PCR tests, clearance from a healthcare professional, or resolution of symptoms. In the prospective study, whole blood, serum and a nasopharyngeal or oropharyngeal swab were collected from each participant by mobile phlebotomists. Over an approximately 2-month period, participants in the prospective study had the option of providing additional blood draws and questionnaires. Before DNA extraction, blood samples from the prospective study were shipped at room temperature or frozen.

Recombination connected TRBV2 to TRBJ1-5; the D gene is possibly TRBD1, with 5 bases matching. Specimen: PBMCs or T cells enriched from blood (not recorded which). The TCR originated in a woman aged 60-75 years who had recovered from COVID-19. The base sequence is TGTGCCAGCAGTGAACTAGGGGTTAAGAGCAATCAGCCCCAGCATTTT. Translated, it reads CASSELGVKSNQPQHF. The full variable domain, with segments outside the CDR3 supplied by the reference TRBV2 and TRBJ1-5 proteins, appears as EPEVTQTPSHQVTQMGQEVILRCVPISNHLYFYWYRQILGQKVEFLVSFYNNEISEKSEIFDDQFSVERPDGSNFTLKIRSTKLEDSAMYFCASSELGVKSNQPQHFGDGTRLSIL.